These 13 T cell receptor beta chains were sequenced from one sample in a study of control samples from healthy donors and cancer patients. Clones were sequenced by immunoSEQ multiplex PCR, and TCRdb holds only the in-frame ones, with some missing. The data contain some 150,000 clones, 85% to 95% of them singletons. Sequencing used blood. These receptors came from a man in his forties in good health.

CDR3 nucleotide sequence: TGTGCCAGCAGCTTAATGGACGGCGGCCCACAGCAGTACTTC. Protein: CASSLMDGGPQQYF. The rearrangement links TRBV7-9 to TRBJ2-7; D uncertain. Germline V lookup: CDR1 SEHNR, CDR2 FQNEAQ (reference sequence). There are 14 residues in the CDR3. V was pared by 2 bases and J by 8 bases, with 16 bases between.

The chain couples TRBV19 to TRBJ2-1, with 12 bases aligning to TRBD2. V shed 5 bases and J 5 bases; nucleotides not matched to a gene: 1. This CDR3 spans 14 amino acids. Germline loops: CDR1 LNHDA, CDR2 SQIVND (reference sequence). The CDR3 DNA reads as TGTGCCAGTAGTCGGACTAGCGGGAACAATGAGCAGTTCTTC. This codes for CASSRTSGNNEQFF.

The gene calls are TRBV6-5 and TRBJ1-2, with a tentative D call TRBD1 (5 bases). This CDR3 is 14 amino acids long. The V gene's germline CDR1 is MNHEY and CDR2 SVGAGI. Trimming shortened V by 5 bases and J by 3 bases, and 13 bases separated the two germline ends. The chain's CDR3 is CASSIPGGDYGYTF. The CDR3 DNA follows: TGTGCCAGCAGTATACCCGGAGGGGACTATGGCTACACCTTC.

The chain carries TRBV30 and TRBJ2-7; perhaps D is TRBD1 or TRBD2 (5 bases each). There are 11 residues in the CDR3. CDR1 and CDR2 from the germline V gene are GTSNPN and SVGIG (reference sequence). Between the trimmed V and J ends, which lost 1 base and 8 bases, there was a span of 9 bases. CDR3 sequence: CAWSGVGQQYF. In nucleotides, the CDR3 is TGTGCCTGGAGTGGCGTGGGACAGCAGTACTTC.

This clone has only one observation. The chain joins TRBV18 to TRBJ2-5; D perhaps matches TRBD1 (7 bases). Looked up from germline, CDR1 is KGHSH and CDR2 is LQKENI. The CDR3 has 15 amino acids. The V end lost 3 bases, the J end lost 5 bases, and 16 bases lay between the germline ends. Here the CDR3 reads CASSPIGGAGETQYF. CDR3 sequence (DNA): TGTGCCAGCTCACCGATAGGGGGCGCGGGGGAGACCCAGTACTTC.

V gene TRBV11-2 combines with J gene TRBJ2-7, with 7 bases lining up with TRBD1. Germline V gives CDR1 SGHAT, CDR2 FQNNGV. V was clipped by 0 bases and J by 5 bases; unmatched bases: 4. This CDR3 comprises 14 residues. In DNA, the CDR3 is TGTGCCAGCAGCTTAGACAGGGGGAACCACGAGCAGTACTTC. Its translation: CASSLDRGNHEQYF. Combining the CDR3 with reference TRBV11-2 and TRBJ2-7 gives the whole variable domain EAGVAQSPRYKIIEKRQSVAFWCNPISGHATLYWYQQILGQGPKLLIQFQNNGVVDDSQLPKDRFSAERLKGVDSTLKIQPAKLEDSAVYLCASSLDRGNHEQYFGPGTRLTVT.

The chain employs TRBV4-1 and TRBJ2-7, with D maybe TRBD2 (6 bases). Between the trimmed V and J ends, which lost 0 bases and 5 bases, there was a span of 11 bases. CDR3 length equals 14 residues. CDR1 and CDR2 from the germline V gene are MGHRA and YSYEKL. The CDR3 bases are TGCGCCAGCAGCCAAGAGGAGGGGATGGACGAGCAGTACTTC. Protein: CASSQEEGMDEQYF.

V usage is TRBV4-3 and J usage is TRBJ1-6; no clear D gene. This CDR3 has 15 residues. The germline gives CDR1 LGHNA, CDR2 YSLEER. V was pared by 1 base and J by 4 bases, with 8 bases between. In DNA, the CDR3 is TGCGCCAGCAGCCAAGTCCGGCAGTATAATTCACCCCTCCACTTT. This sequence encodes CASSQVRQYNSPLHF.

The V call is TRBV27, the J call TRBJ2-1, with D possibly matching TRBD1 (7 bases). Germline-derived CDR1 and CDR2 are MNHEY and SMNVEV (reference sequence). Trimming took off 5 bases at V and 6 bases at J, with 11 bases between the two ends. The CDR3 is made up of 13 amino acids. CDR3 nucleotides: TGTGCCAGCAGTCCGCGGGACAGCAATGAGCAGTTCTTC. Amino acids: CASSPRDSNEQFF.

This chain joins TRBV9 and TRBJ2-5, with a weak D call TRBD1 (6 bases). Trimming removed 0 bases from V and 4 bases from J, with 7 bases in between. CDR3 length equals 13 residues. Germline V gene sequence: CDR1 SGDLS, CDR2 YYNGEE. The CDR3 spells CASSVETGETQYF. The DNA for the CDR3 is TGTGCCAGCAGCGTAGAGACAGGAGAGACCCAGTACTTC.

This clone was detected once. The V call is TRBV9, the J call TRBJ2-2; D may be TRBD1 (6 bases). Germline V gene lookup returns CDR1 SGDLS and CDR2 YYNGEE. The CDR3 loop spans 15 amino acids. The V and J ends lost 1 base and 2 bases respectively, with 9 bases between them. The CDR3 coding sequence is TGTGCCAGCAGCGTAAGGGGACAAAACACCGGGGAGCTGTTTTTT. Protein sequence: CASSVRGQNTGELFF.

The CDR3 protein is CASSQEVGLGNQPQHF. The CDR3 DNA sequence: TGCGCCAGCAGCCAAGAGGTGGGTTTAGGGAATCAGCCCCAGCATTTT. V gene TRBV4-3 combines with J gene TRBJ1-5; no firm D call. The ends were cut back, 0 bases at V and 4 bases at J, with 13 bases in the middle. CDR1 LGHNA and CDR2 YSLEER come from the germline V gene. The CDR3 runs 16 residues.

The J gene is TRBJ2-7, the V gene TRBV3-1 (or the pseudogene TRBV3-2), with D possibly matching TRBD2 (5 bases). The germline V and J ends were trimmed by 3 bases and 5 bases, with 20 bases remaining between them. The CDR3 runs 16 residues. Germline CDR1 LGHDT, CDR2 YNNKEL (reference sequence). DNA for the CDR3: TGTGCCAGCAGCCAGGTTCGCCAGATCAGAGGGCACGAGCAGTACTTC. Protein sequence: CASSQVRQIRGHEQYF.